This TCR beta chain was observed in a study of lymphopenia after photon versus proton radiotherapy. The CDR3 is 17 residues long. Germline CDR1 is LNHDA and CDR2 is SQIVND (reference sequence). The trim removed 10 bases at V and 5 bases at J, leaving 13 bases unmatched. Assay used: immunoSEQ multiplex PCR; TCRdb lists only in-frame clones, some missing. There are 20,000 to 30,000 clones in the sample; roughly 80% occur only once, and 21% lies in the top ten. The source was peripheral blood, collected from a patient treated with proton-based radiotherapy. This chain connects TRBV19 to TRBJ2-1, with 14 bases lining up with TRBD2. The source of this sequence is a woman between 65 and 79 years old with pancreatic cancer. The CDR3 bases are TGTGCCACCTCGGGACTAGCGGGAGACAATTTCGACAATGAGCAGTTCTTC. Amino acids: CATSGLAGDNFDNEQFF.